The 27 T cell receptor beta chains below were found in one sample sequenced in a study of blood T cell repertoires in COVID-19. Some clones are missing from TCRdb's copy, which holds only in-frame ones; the method was immunoSEQ multiplex PCR. The sample has 200,000 to 300,000 clones; 70% to 90% are singletons. Sequenced sample: peripheral blood. The receptors were sampled from a man aged 45-65 years with acute or convalescent COVID-19.

The rearrangement joins TRBV30 to TRBJ1-1, with unresolved D. V lost 0 bases, J lost 3 bases, and 8 bases lay in between. Germline V gives CDR1 GTSNPN, CDR2 SVGIG (reference sequence). This CDR3 region has 13 residues. As DNA, the CDR3 is TGTGCCTGGAGTGTTGGGCCTCACACTGAAGCTTTCTTT. Translated: CAWSVGPHTEAFF.

The sample holds one count of this clone. This chain uses TRBV18 with TRBJ2-1; tentatively, D is TRBD1 (5 bases). Trimming took off 1 base at V and 1 base at J, with 11 bases between the two ends. CDR1 and CDR2 (germline): KGHSH, LQKENI. CDR3 length equals 16 residues. In nucleotides, the CDR3 is TGTGCCAGCTCACCACAGGGGTGGGGATCCTACAATGAGCAGTTCTTC. Its translation is CASSPQGWGSYNEQFF.

This sequence joins TRBV28 and TRBJ2-2; D gene uncertain. The CDR3 runs 14 residues. V shed 3 bases and J shed 0 bases, with 5 bases lying between them. The germline V gene has CDR1 MDHEN and CDR2 SYDVKM. The CDR3 DNA reads TGTGCCAGCAGTTTTTTAACGAACACCGGGGAGCTGTTTTTT. Protein sequence: CASSFLTNTGELFF.

The rearrangement links TRBV4-1 to TRBJ1-1; 7 nucleotides match TRBD1. The germline V gene has CDR1 MGHRA and CDR2 YSYEKL. The CDR3 totals 13 residues. The V and J ends lost 1 base and 10 bases, in that order; junction bases with no gene match: 6. The CDR3 DNA is TGCGCCAGCAGCCAAGCAGGGGACAGAGGAGCTTTCTTT. Residues: CASSQAGDRGAFF.

The CDR3 nucleotides read TGTGCCAGCAGCCAAGATTTTTCGTTGGAGACCCAGTACTTC. Translated, it gives CASSQDFSLETQYF. This chain uses TRBV3-1 (or the pseudogene TRBV3-2) with TRBJ2-5; no reliable D call. Trimming left V 0 bases short and J 5 bases short, with 10 bases between. Germline-derived CDR1 and CDR2 are LGHDT and YNNKEL (reference sequence). The CDR3 is 14 residues long.

This clone was seen more than once but under ten times. The genes are TRBV3-1 (or the pseudogene TRBV3-2) and TRBJ2-6; the match to TRBD2 covers 13 bases. The CDR3 is 18 residues long. Germline trimming cut 6 bases from V and 0 bases from J; bases unmatched to any gene: 5. Germline V gene sequence: CDR1 LGHDT, CDR2 YNNKEL (reference sequence). This CDR3 reads CASSRGLAGASGANVLTF. The CDR3 DNA is TGTGCCAGCAGTCGCGGACTAGCGGGGGCCTCTGGGGCCAACGTCCTGACTTTC.

V is TRBV5-1 and J is TRBJ2-7, with TRBD1 matching 9 bases. The CDR3 covers 13 residues. With 4 bases clipped from V and 5 bases from J, the junction kept 4 bases outside the gene matches. The germline CDR1 and CDR2 sequences are SGHRS and YFSETQ. The CDR3 nucleotides are TGCGCCAGCAGCGACGGGACAGGGAACGAGCAGTACTTC. This codes for CASSDGTGNEQYF.

The genes are TRBV6-5 and TRBJ1-1; 11 nucleotides agree with TRBD1. This CDR3 spans 15 amino acids. Germline-derived CDR1 and CDR2 are MNHEY and SVGAGI. J lost 6 bases, V lost 7 bases, and 10 bases had no gene match. The CDR3 DNA is TGTGCCAGCAATTCCCAGGGACAGGGGGTTTCTGAAGCTTTCTTT. Translated: CASNSQGQGVSEAFF.

The chain couples TRBV4-2 to TRBJ1-2, with D unclear. Germline assignment: CDR1 LGHNA and CDR2 YNFKEQ. The CDR3 sequence is 15 residues long. Trimming left V 0 bases short and J 0 bases short, with 8 bases between. The CDR3: CASSQDLITNYGYTF. DNA for the CDR3: TGTGCCAGCAGCCAAGATTTAATAACTAACTATGGCTACACCTTC.

The J gene is TRBJ1-1, the V gene TRBV12-3 or TRBV12-4; unclear D gene. The CDR3 has 13 residues. Trimming shortened V by 6 bases and J by 0 bases, and 8 bases separated the two germline ends. CDR3 DNA sequence: TGTGCCAGCAGGGCTCACATGAACACTGAAGCTTTCTTT. Its translation: CASRAHMNTEAFF.

The chain recombines TRBV30 with TRBJ1-1; no reliable D call. V lost 4 bases and J 6 bases, leaving 15 bases between the germline ends. Looked up from germline, CDR1 is GTSNPN and CDR2 is SVGIG (reference sequence). The CDR3 contains 13 residues. The CDR3 region is CAWTLLGNSEAFF. For the CDR3, the DNA is TGTGCCTGGACGCTCCTCGGTAATTCTGAAGCTTTCTTT. The entire variable domain, with the rest obtained from reference TRBV30 and TRBJ1-1, is as follows: SQTIHQWPATLVQPVGSPLSLECTVEGTSNPNLYWYRQAAGRGLQLLFYSVGIGQISSEVPQNLSASRPQDRQFILSSKKLLLSDSGFYLCAWTLLGNSEAFFGQGTRLTVV.

The count of this clone is one. V gene TRBV9 combines with J gene TRBJ1-1; the match to TRBD1 covers 12 bases. Looked up from germline, CDR1 is SGDLS and CDR2 is YYNGEE. V shed 1 base, J shed 6 bases, and the junction held 1 base outside the gene matches. This CDR3 region has 14 residues. DNA of the CDR3: TGTGCCAGCAGCGTAAGGGACAGGGGGCCTGAAGCTTTCTTT. Its protein product is CASSVRDRGPEAFF.

This clone was picked up one time. The V and J genes are TRBV28 and TRBJ1-5; D unresolved. The CDR3 is made up of 16 amino acids. Trimming took 7 bases from V and 0 from J, leaving 16 bases between them. The germline V gene encodes CDR1 MDHEN and CDR2 SYDVKM. The CDR3 reads CASKNYGPASNQPQHF. The DNA of the CDR3 is TGTGCCAGCAAGAACTACGGTCCGGCTAGCAATCAGCCCCAGCATTTT.

V gene TRBV5-1 combines with J gene TRBJ2-3; TRBD2 matches 10 bases. The junction had 13 bases not matched to a gene; V was cut back by 4 bases and J by 5 bases. The CDR3 covers 17 residues. Germline V gene sequence: CDR1 SGHRS, CDR2 YFSETQ. Written as DNA, the CDR3 is TGCGCCAGCAGCGCGAGGGCCAGCGGGAGGGCCGGAGATACGCAGTATTTT. Amino acids: CASSARASGRAGDTQYF.

The genes are TRBV29-1 and TRBJ1-2; possible D gene TRBD1, 6 bases. From germline, CDR1 is SQVTM and CDR2 ANQGSEA. The CDR3 totals 13 residues. With 2 bases removed from V and 4 bases from J, the gap between germline ends came to 11 bases. This chain's CDR3 is CSVETVGGYGYTF. The CDR3 DNA is TGCAGCGTTGAAACTGTAGGGGGCTATGGCTACACCTTC.

The chain recombines TRBV5-1 with TRBJ2-1; 8 nucleotides align to TRBD2. CDR3 length: 16 amino acids. Per germline, CDR1 SGHRS and CDR2 YFSETQ. With 0 bases clipped from V and 4 bases from J, the junction kept 6 bases outside the gene matches. The CDR3 DNA sequence: TGCGCCAGCAGCTTGGAATCGGGAGGGCCATACAATGAGCAGTTCTTC. This gives the protein CASSLESGGPYNEQFF.

The rearrangement links TRBV7-6 to TRBJ1-1; perhaps TRBD1 as D (5 bases). This CDR3 has 18 amino acids. Trimming cost V 1 base and J 2 bases, with 20 bases left between them. Germline lookup yields CDR1 SGHVS and CDR2 FNYEAQ. In DNA form, the CDR3 reads TGTGCCAGCAGCTTAGAGGGGAACGGGGGGTTTTTAAACACTGAAGCTTTCTTT. As protein: CASSLEGNGGFLNTEAFF.

In this sample, this clone turned up a few times. The rearrangement uses TRBV15 and TRBJ2-1; 9 bases fit TRBD2. CDR3 length: 15 residues. CDR1 is LNHNV and CDR2 is YYDKDF in the germline V gene (reference sequence). Trimming at V came to 5 bases and at J to 7 bases, leaving 9 bases not matched to a gene. As DNA, the CDR3 is TGTGCCACCAGCGGAATAGCGGGAGCTTTGAATGAGCAGTTCTTC. Translation: CATSGIAGALNEQFF.

The chain combines TRBV29-1 with TRBJ1-2; 9 bases align to TRBD1. The CDR3 is 14 residues long. CDR1 is SQVTM and CDR2 is ANQGSEA in the germline V gene. J lost 5 bases, V lost 4 bases, and 8 bases had no gene match. Here the CDR3 reads CSVVERGTGYGYTF. In DNA, the CDR3 is TGCAGCGTTGTGGAAAGAGGGACAGGGTATGGCTACACCTTC.

The CDR3 region has the DNA TGTGCCAGCAGCCTGGGACAGCAAGAGACCCAGTACTTC. The encoded protein is CASSLGQQETQYF. The chain uses TRBV12-3 or TRBV12-4 and TRBJ2-5, with 7 bases matching TRBD1. The CDR3 contains 13 residues. The trim removed 6 bases at V and 2 bases at J, leaving 3 bases unmatched.

This rearrangement joins TRBV5-4 to TRBJ1-6; no definite D call. Per germline, CDR1 SGHNT and CDR2 YYREEE (reference sequence). The CDR3 loop spans 15 amino acids. Trimming took 0 bases from V and 5 from J, leaving 9 bases between them. The CDR3 coding sequence is TGTGCCAGCAGCTTGGCCCCGGGAAATAATTCACCCCTCCACTTT. Its protein is CASSLAPGNNSPLHF.

The chain combines TRBV5-6 with TRBJ2-1; 8 positions match TRBD1. The CDR3 is made up of 17 amino acids. The germline CDR1 and CDR2 sequences are SGHDT and YYEEEE. V dropped 1 base and J dropped 1; count of bases not matched to a gene: 7. The CDR3 loop is CASSLRVGDRSYNEQFF. The CDR3 region has the DNA TGTGCCAGCAGCTTGCGAGTCGGGGACAGGTCCTACAATGAGCAGTTCTTC.

The V gene is TRBV2, the J gene TRBJ2-3; 13 nucleotides match TRBD2. Germline lookup yields CDR1 SNHLY and CDR2 FYNNEI. This CDR3 has 15 residues. Trimming removed 7 bases from V and 6 bases from J; junction bases left unmatched: 7. This CDR3 reads CASKSLAGGSDTQYF. The CDR3 nucleotides read TGTGCCAGCAAGTCACTAGCGGGGGGGTCGGATACGCAGTATTTT.

This rearrangement joins TRBV5-1 to TRBJ2-1; weak D call: TRBD1 (6 bases). CDR3 length equals 15 residues. V lost 0 bases to trimming and J lost 6 bases, with 13 bases between them. CDR1 and CDR2 from the germline V gene are SGHRS and YFSETQ. CDR3 in amino acids: CASSLGSGAVNEQFF. The CDR3 coding sequence is TGCGCCAGCAGCTTGGGGTCAGGGGCTGTCAATGAGCAGTTCTTC.

CDR3 DNA: TGTGCCAGCTCACCCTATGAGGAAACCTACGAGCAGTACTTC. This codes for CASSPYEETYEQYF. The chain recombines TRBV18 with TRBJ2-7, with D uncertain. Germline V gene lookup returns CDR1 KGHSH and CDR2 LQKENI. This CDR3 contains 14 residues. The germline V and J ends were trimmed by 3 bases and 2 bases, with 11 bases remaining between them.

The CDR3 loop reads CASSDSPNTGELFF. CDR3 DNA sequence: TGTGCCTCAAGCGACAGCCCGAACACCGGGGAGCTGTTTTTT. The chain uses TRBV24-1 and TRBJ2-2, with TRBD1 as a possible D gene (5 bases). Between the trimmed V and J ends, which lost 12 bases and 0 bases, there was a span of 13 bases. Per germline, CDR1 KGHDR and CDR2 SFDVKD. The CDR3 is 14 amino acids.

The chain employs TRBV2 and TRBJ2-7; 9 bases line up with TRBD1. Germline lookup yields CDR1 SNHLY and CDR2 FYNNEI. V dropped 4 bases and J dropped 5; count of bases not matched to a gene: 9. The CDR3 is 15 residues long. The CDR3 loop reads CASSAGQGSPDEQYF. The CDR3 bases are TGTGCCAGCAGTGCGGGACAGGGCTCTCCCGACGAGCAGTACTTC.